A selection of T cell receptor beta chains follows, all from one sample in a study of blood T cell repertoires in COVID-19. The data were produced by immunoSEQ multiplex PCR, yet TCRdb's version contains in-frame clones alone and is incomplete. The sample holds over 200,000 clones; more than 80% are singletons and the top ten take roughly 7.6%. Sequenced material: peripheral blood. Receptor source: a woman of 80 years or more with COVID-19, enrolled during active disease. CDR3s include the opening cysteine and the closing phenylalanine or tryptophan. The D gene is left open where the match is weak.

v_call,d_call,j_call,cdr3_aa,cdr3_nt
TRBV7-8,NA,TRBJ2-1,CASSLDRRNEQFF,TGTGCCAGCAGCTTAGATAGGCGGAATGAGCAGTTCTTC
TRBV7-2,TRBD2,TRBJ2-1,CASSLVGGIYNEQFF,TGTGCCAGCAGCTTAGTCGGGGGGATCTACAATGAGCAGTTCTTC
TRBV21-1,NA,TRBJ1-4,CASSNRGCATNEKLFF,TGTGCCAGCAGCAACCGAGGGTGTGCAACTAATGAAAAACTGTTTTTT
TRBV6-5,NA,TRBJ2-3,CASRSSGTPRDTQYF,TGTGCCAGCAGATCCTCCGGGACACCCAGAGATACGCAGTATTTT
TRBV18,TRBD2,TRBJ2-1,CASSPPGLAGRNEQFF,TGTGCCAGCTCACCCCCGGGACTAGCGGGACGAAATGAGCAGTTCTTC
TRBV6-1,NA,TRBJ1-3,CASSEAPMSTIYF,TGTGCCAGCAGTGAAGCCCCCATGAGCACCATATATTTT
TRBV7-2,NA,TRBJ2-2,CASSPHQIGELFF,TGTGCCAGCAGCCCCCACCAGATCGGGGAGCTGTTTTTT
TRBV11-3,TRBD1,TRBJ1-1,CASSFAGGSTEAFF,TGTGCCAGCAGCTTTGCAGGGGGGAGCACTGAAGCTTTCTTT
TRBV4-1,NA,TRBJ1-1,CASSQESTGGDRVAFF,TGCGCCAGCAGCCAAGAGAGTACAGGTGGGGATAGAGTTGCTTTCTTT
TRBV6-5,NA,TRBJ1-4,CASGSGVGNEKLFF,TGTGCCAGTGGTAGCGGGGTGGGTAATGAAAAACTGTTTTTT
TRBV6-5,NA,TRBJ1-5,CASKARNQPQHF,TGTGCCAGCAAAGCGAGAAATCAGCCCCAGCATTTT
TRBV5-1,NA,TRBJ1-2,CASSLELVGSYGYTF,TGCGCCAGCAGCTTGGAGCTGGTTGGGAGCTATGGCTACACCTTC
TRBV9,NA,TRBJ2-5,CASSVGGRMETQYF,TGTGCCAGCAGCGTAGGGGGGCGCATGGAGACCCAGTACTTC
TRBV9,TRBD2,TRBJ2-3,CASSATRLAGGLTDTQYF,TGTGCCAGCAGCGCCACTCGACTAGCGGGGGGGCTTACAGATACGCAGTATTTT
TRBV7-8,NA,TRBJ1-1,CASSFEVSYTEAFF,TGTGCCAGCAGCTTCGAGGTTTCTTACACTGAAGCTTTCTTT
TRBV3-1/TRBV3-2,TRBD1,TRBJ1-3,CASSQEGGVLNTIYF,TGTGCCAGCAGCCAAGAAGGGGGCGTGCTAAACACCATATATTTT